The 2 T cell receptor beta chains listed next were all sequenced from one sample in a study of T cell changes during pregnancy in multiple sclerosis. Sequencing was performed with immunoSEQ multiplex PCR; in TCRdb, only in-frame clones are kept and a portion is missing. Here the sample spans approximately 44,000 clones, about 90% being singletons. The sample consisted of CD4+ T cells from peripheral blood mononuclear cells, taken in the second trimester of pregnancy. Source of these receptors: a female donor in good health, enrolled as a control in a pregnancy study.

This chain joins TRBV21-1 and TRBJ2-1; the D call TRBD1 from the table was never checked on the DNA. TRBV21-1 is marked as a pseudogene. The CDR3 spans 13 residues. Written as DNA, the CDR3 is TGTGCCGGGTGCCGGGACAGGGTGAATGAGCAGTTCTTC. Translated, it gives CAGCRDRVNEQFF.

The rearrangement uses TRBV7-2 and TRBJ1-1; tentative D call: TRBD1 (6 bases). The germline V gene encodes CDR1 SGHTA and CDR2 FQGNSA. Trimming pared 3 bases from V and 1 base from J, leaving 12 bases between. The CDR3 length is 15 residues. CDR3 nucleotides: TGTGCCAGCAGCTTGTCCGGGACACAGAACACTGAAGCTTTCTTT. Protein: CASSLSGTQNTEAFF.